A single sample is the source of the 24 T cell receptor beta chains below, sequenced in a study of blood T cell repertoires in COVID-19 (dated by TCRdb to 2020 to 2022). The method behind the library was the immunoSEQ multiplex PCR assay. TCRdb took this table from immuneACCESS and kept in-frame rearrangements with V and J called. Such tables lack part of the clones; where checked against another copy, unresolved V genes explain under half of the gap, and the rest is unexplained. Present in this sample are 130,000 to 150,000 clones, 80% to 90% of which were seen just once. The ten largest clones take up 8% of the sample. Input material: peripheral blood. Every receptor here comes from a woman aged 55-70 years with COVID-19, enrolled during active disease.

The sample holds a few counts of this clone. This chain connects TRBV15 to TRBJ1-2, with 7 bases that match TRBD1. The trim removed 0 bases at V and 8 bases at J, leaving 9 bases unmatched. The CDR3 is made up of 15 amino acids. Germline CDR1 and CDR2: LNHNV and YYDKDF (reference sequence). The CDR3 protein is CATSRDYRGTVGYTF. DNA of the CDR3: TGTGCCACCAGCAGAGATTACAGGGGAACAGTAGGCTACACCTTC.

The V gene is TRBV6-4, the J gene TRBJ2-5; 13 bases agree with TRBD2. Germline trimming cut 3 bases from V and 2 bases from J; bases unmatched to any gene: 0. Germline CDR1 is MRHNA and CDR2 is SNTAGT. This CDR3 spans 15 amino acids. This CDR3 reads CASSETSGGQETQYF. CDR3 DNA sequence: TGTGCCAGCAGTGAGACTAGCGGGGGGCAAGAGACCCAGTACTTC.

This chain connects TRBV5-1 to TRBJ2-3; the match to TRBD2 covers 7 bases. The length of the CDR3 is 15 residues. Germline V gives CDR1 SGHRS, CDR2 YFSETQ. V gave up 1 base and J gave up 3 bases; unmatched junction bases: 5. For the CDR3, the DNA is TGCGCCAGCAGCTTGCAAGCGGGGAGAACAGATACGCAGTATTTT. Residues: CASSLQAGRTDTQYF.

This clone was seen only once. The V and J genes are TRBV2 and TRBJ2-5; 8 bases line up with TRBD2. The germline V gene encodes CDR1 SNHLY and CDR2 FYNNEI. The CDR3 spans 15 residues. Losses at the gene ends were 6 bases for V and 2 bases for J; bases not matched to a gene: 8. The CDR3 nucleotides read TGTGCCAGCAGGCGGGGGGCCGCCGATCAAGAGACCCAGTACTTC. Amino acid sequence: CASRRGAADQETQYF.

The chain joins TRBV6-5 to TRBJ1-1; 8 bases are a match to TRBD1. V shed 6 bases, J shed 5 bases, and the junction held 2 bases outside the gene matches. The CDR3 contains 12 residues. Germline V gene lookup returns CDR1 MNHEY and CDR2 SVGAGI. CDR3: CASRTGVTEAFF. For the CDR3, the DNA is TGTGCCAGCAGGACAGGGGTGACTGAAGCTTTCTTT.

This clone was seen only a few times. This rearrangement joins TRBV5-1 to TRBJ1-1, with TRBD1 as a possible D gene (5 bases). The CDR3 contains 14 residues. CDR1 is SGHRS, CDR2 YFSETQ, per germline. V was clipped by 0 bases and J by 6 bases, with 12 bases between them. Here the CDR3 DNA reads TGCGCCAGCAGCTTGGCCGGGGGTATGCCTGAAGCTTTCTTT. It yields the protein CASSLAGGMPEAFF.

The chain employs TRBV9 and TRBJ1-2; 9 nucleotides match TRBD1. The CDR3 sequence is 17 residues long. V lost 2 bases and J lost 5; bases outside the gene matches: 13. CDR1 and CDR2 (germline): SGDLS, YYNGEE. The CDR3 here is CASSVGTGIGDEYGYTF. CDR3 DNA sequence: TGTGCCAGCAGCGTTGGGACAGGGATTGGAGACGAATATGGCTACACCTTC.

The J gene is TRBJ1-4, the V gene TRBV5-1; tentative D call: TRBD1 (5 bases). The CDR3 sequence is 15 residues long. V dropped 3 bases and J dropped 1 base, with 10 bases sitting between them. Germline lookup yields CDR1 SGHRS and CDR2 YFSETQ. The CDR3 loop is CASSSLGGTNEKLFF. The DNA of the CDR3 is TGCGCCAGCAGCTCCCTCGGGGGAACTAATGAAAAACTGTTTTTT.

Turning to this clone: One end of the junction is discordant with germline, which a read error may explain. This chain uses TRBV28 with TRBJ2-3; 10 bases fit TRBD2. Germline CDR1 MDHEN, CDR2 SYDVKM. The CDR3 runs 12 residues. CDR3 protein: CASSPSGGAVLF. In nucleotides, the CDR3 is TGTGCCAGCAGTCCAAGCGGGGGGGCGGTCCTTTTT.

The chain links TRBV29-1 to TRBJ2-5, with D maybe TRBD2 (7 bases). With 7 bases removed from V and 1 base from J, the gap between germline ends came to 10 bases. Germline V gives CDR1 SQVTM, CDR2 ANQGSEA. This CDR3 is built from 12 residues. In nucleotides, the CDR3 is TGCAGCGCGAGGGGGGGCCAAGAGACCCAGTACTTC. This sequence encodes CSARGGQETQYF.

This chain uses TRBV7-7 with TRBJ2-5; 7 nucleotides agree with TRBD2. This CDR3 region has 16 residues. Germline trimming cut 2 bases from V and 1 base from J; bases unmatched to any gene: 7. Germline-derived CDR1 and CDR2 are SSHAT and FNYEAQ (reference sequence). The CDR3 nucleotides are TGTGCCAGCAGCTTAAACCCAGCGGGGCTCCAAGAGACCCAGTACTTC. This gives the protein CASSLNPAGLQETQYF.

The gene calls are TRBV7-3 and TRBJ1-1; D is possibly TRBD1 (5 bases). CDR1 is SGHTA, CDR2 FQGTGA, per germline. Trimming pared 5 bases from V and 8 bases from J, leaving 15 bases between. This CDR3 spans 13 amino acids. CDR3: CASSIIGRGEAFF. In DNA form, the CDR3 reads TGTGCCAGCAGCATTATAGGGCGGGGCGAAGCTTTCTTT.

The genes are TRBV30 and TRBJ2-7, with 9 bases that match TRBD1. This CDR3 region has 15 residues. In germline, CDR1 is GTSNPN, CDR2 SVGIG (reference sequence). J was trimmed by 4 bases and V by 5 bases; bases with no gene match: 12. For the CDR3, the DNA is TGTGCCTGGTCTAATCCGGGACAGGGTCTTTACGAGCAGTACTTC. Protein sequence: CAWSNPGQGLYEQYF.

The chain recombines TRBV2 with TRBJ2-3; TRBD2 matches at 9 bases. This CDR3 spans 15 amino acids. CDR1 is SNHLY, CDR2 FYNNEI, per germline. Trimming took 6 bases from V and 4 from J; bases not matched to a gene: 8. Written as DNA, the CDR3 is TGTGCCAGCAGACATAGCGGGGGTACGGCAGATACGCAGTATTTT. Its translation is CASRHSGGTADTQYF.

This sequence joins TRBV19 and TRBJ2-1; the match to TRBD2 covers 11 bases. J lost 0 bases, V lost 1 base, and 5 bases had no gene match. This CDR3 comprises 18 residues. The V gene's germline CDR1 is LNHDA and CDR2 SQIVND (reference sequence). The CDR3 spells CASSIGLAGGSSYNEQFF. CDR3 in DNA: TGTGCCAGTAGTATAGGGCTAGCGGGGGGAAGCTCCTACAATGAGCAGTTCTTC.

The V and J genes are TRBV19 and TRBJ2-7, with 8 bases that match TRBD1. The V and J ends lost 5 bases and 3 bases, in that order; junction bases with no gene match: 6. The length of the CDR3 is 14 residues. The V gene's germline CDR1 is LNHDA and CDR2 SQIVND (reference sequence). The CDR3 loop is CASSPDRANYEQYF. CDR3 nucleotide sequence: TGTGCCAGTAGTCCGGACAGGGCGAACTACGAGCAGTACTTC.

The V and J genes are TRBV7-8 and TRBJ1-1, with D tentatively TRBD1 (5 bases). V shed 2 bases and J shed 0 bases, with 10 bases lying between them. The CDR3 has 15 residues. CDR1 and CDR2 from the germline V gene are SGHVS and FQNEAQ. CDR3 coding DNA: TGTGCCAGCAGCTTAAGTCGGGGGATGAACACTGAAGCTTTCTTT. Amino acids: CASSLSRGMNTEAFF. The whole variable domain, filled in from reference TRBV7-8 and TRBJ1-1, reads GAGVSQSPRYKVAKRGQDVALRCDPISGHVSLFWYQQALGQGPEFLTYFQNEAQLDKSGLPSDRFFAERPEGSVSTLKIQRTQQEDSAVYLCASSLSRGMNTEAFFGQGTRLTVV.

The count of this clone is one. The rearrangement links TRBV5-1 to TRBJ1-1; D is undetermined. CDR1 is SGHRS and CDR2 is YFSETQ in the germline V gene. V gave up 0 bases and J gave up 9 bases, with 12 bases separating them. This CDR3 comprises 13 residues. The CDR3 here is CASSLGEMPQAFF. For the CDR3, the DNA is TGCGCCAGCAGCTTGGGAGAGATGCCCCAAGCTTTCTTT.

The chain joins TRBV2 to TRBJ1-5; 8 nucleotides agree with TRBD1. The junction had 6 bases not matched to a gene; V was cut back by 8 bases and J by 0 bases. This CDR3 has 15 amino acids. The germline gives CDR1 SNHLY, CDR2 FYNNEI. The CDR3 DNA reads as TGTGCCAGCGAACAAGACAGGGGTAGCAATCAGCCCCAGCATTTT. Protein sequence: CASEQDRGSNQPQHF. The variable domain in full, completed from reference TRBV2 and TRBJ1-5, reads EPEVTQTPSHQVTQMGQEVILRCVPISNHLYFYWYRQILGQKVEFLVSFYNNEISEKSEIFDDQFSVERPDGSNFTLKIRSTKLEDSAMYFCASEQDRGSNQPQHFGDGTRLSIL.

This clone was found once. V usage is TRBV5-1 and J usage is TRBJ2-1; tentatively, D is TRBD1 (5 bases). The CDR3 totals 14 residues. The V gene's germline CDR1 is SGHRS and CDR2 YFSETQ. V was trimmed by 0 bases and J by 6 bases, leaving 10 bases between them. This CDR3 is CASSLGPTGNEQFF. The CDR3 nucleotides read TGCGCCAGCAGCTTGGGACCAACAGGCAATGAGCAGTTCTTC.

This clone turned up a few times. The rearrangement uses TRBV2 and TRBJ2-1; 12 bases line up with TRBD1. Looked up from germline, CDR1 is SNHLY and CDR2 is FYNNEI. The CDR3 totals 15 residues. The V segment lost 5 bases and the J segment 2 bases; nucleotides outside the gene matches: 1. For the CDR3, the DNA is TGTGCCAGCAGTCGGGACAGGGGGCCCTACAATGAGCAGTTCTTC. Translated, it gives CASSRDRGPYNEQFF.

The chain is built from TRBV11-3 and TRBJ1-6; possible D gene TRBD1, 5 bases. Germline-derived CDR1 and CDR2 are SGHNT and YENEEA. The ends were cut back, 5 bases at V and 5 bases at J, with 19 bases in the middle. The CDR3 contains 17 residues. CDR3 sequence (DNA): TGTGCCAGCAGCCCGTTGGGGCGGCCCGGAAATAATTCACCCCTCCACTTT. Translated, it gives CASSPLGRPGNNSPLHF.

This chain uses TRBV2 with TRBJ1-5; D is perhaps TRBD1 (6 bases). V gave up 6 bases and J gave up 0 bases, with 15 bases separating them. Germline CDR1 and CDR2: SNHLY and FYNNEI. The CDR3 spans 16 residues. CDR3 region: CASRGDRTYSNQPQHF. For the CDR3, the DNA is TGTGCCAGCAGGGGCGACAGGACTTATAGCAATCAGCCCCAGCATTTT.

The chain is built from TRBV5-1 and TRBJ1-4; the match to TRBD1 covers 9 bases. Trimming at V came to 9 bases and at J to 8 bases, leaving 11 bases not matched to a gene. The CDR3 loop spans 14 amino acids. CDR1 and CDR2 (germline): SGHRS, YFSETQ. The CDR3 loop is CATKRDRVGEKLFF. CDR3 in DNA: TGCGCCACTAAACGGGACAGGGTTGGCGAAAAACTGTTTTTT.